The rows below give T cell receptor beta chains drawn from one sample of a study of vaccination effects on CD4 cells after COVID-19. No antigen has been assigned to these receptors. TCRdb's table, derived via immunoSEQ multiplex PCR, lists solely in-frame clones and lacks some. The sample carries tens of thousands of clones, about 67% recorded once. Sample: CD4+ T cells from PBMCs cultured without peptide, taken after COVID-19 vaccination. The receptors come from a human donor who received a COVID-19 vaccine. CDR3s include the opening cysteine and the closing phenylalanine or tryptophan. A D gene is named only where the DNA matches it firmly. Size values are once, few and many counts, or a class for expanded clones, and some rows have none.

cdr3_aa cdr3_nt v_call d_call j_call clone_size
CAIIRDRGTDTQYF TGTGCCATCATCCGGGACAGGGGGACAGATACGCAGTATTTT TRBV28 TRBD1 TRBJ2-3 -
CASSLGRGSDTGELFF TGCGCCAGCAGCTTGGGGAGGGGGAGCGACACCGGGGAGCTGTTTTTT TRBV5-1 - TRBJ2-2 -
CASRGGQDQETQYF TGCGCCAGCAGGGGCGGACAGGACCAAGAGACCCAGTACTTC TRBV5-1 TRBD1 TRBJ2-5 -
CASSEETGSEQFF TGTGCCAGCAGTGAGGAGACAGGGAGCGAGCAGTTCTTC TRBV6-4 TRBD1 TRBJ2-1 once
CASSSGLPRNNEQFF TGTGCCAGCAGCTCGGGACTACCCCGAAACAATGAGCAGTTCTTC TRBV9 TRBD2 TRBJ2-1 few
CASRAQTGLNEKLFF TGTGCCAGCAGAGCCCAGACAGGGTTAAATGAAAAACTGTTTTTT TRBV11-2 TRBD1 TRBJ1-4 few
CASSIGLSYGYTF TGTGCCAGCAGTATAGGCCTGAGCTATGGCTACACCTTC TRBV2 - TRBJ1-2 -
CASSYLGQGGNSPLHF TGTGCCAGCAGTTACCTGGGACAGGGGGGTAATTCACCCCTCCACTTT TRBV6-5 TRBD1 TRBJ1-6 -
CASSVAWATGVGTEAFF TGTGCCAGCAGTGTAGCGTGGGCTACAGGGGTGGGCACTGAAGCTTTCTTT TRBV5-4 TRBD1 TRBJ1-1 -
CASSVGTTTNEKLFF TGTGCCAGCAGCGTAGGGACGACAACTAATGAAAAACTGTTTTTT TRBV9 - TRBJ1-4 -
CASSTRTGFGNEQFF TGTGCCAGCAGTACCCGGACAGGGTTCGGAAATGAGCAGTTCTTC TRBV27 TRBD1 TRBJ2-1 -
CSASTGEKLFF TGCAGTGCTAGCACAGGTGAAAAACTGTTTTTT TRBV20-1 - TRBJ1-4 -
CAISERKASHNTGELFF TGTGCCATCAGTGAGAGGAAGGCTAGCCATAACACCGGGGAGCTGTTTTTT TRBV10-3 - TRBJ2-2 -
CASSQSGANVLTF TGTGCCAGCAGCCAGTCTGGGGCCAACGTCCTGACTTTC TRBV7-3 - TRBJ2-6 -
CASSLVVTGANVLTF TGCGCCAGCAGCTTGGTAGTAACTGGGGCCAACGTCCTGACTTTC TRBV5-1 - TRBJ2-6 -
CASSTAENYGYTF TGTGCCAGTAGTACGGCAGAAAACTATGGCTACACCTTC TRBV19 - TRBJ1-2 -
CASSVTGANVLTF TGTGCCAGCAGCGTCACCGGGGCCAACGTCCTGACTTTC TRBV7-3 - TRBJ2-6 -
CASSLAGWGADTQYF TGTGCCAGCAGCTTAGCGGGGTGGGGCGCAGATACGCAGTATTTT TRBV11-1 - TRBJ2-3 -
CASSLNTYNEQFF TGTGCCAGCAGTTTGAACACCTACAATGAGCAGTTCTTC TRBV7-2 - TRBJ2-1 -
CASSQDRQGNTGELFF TGCGCCAGCAGCCAAGATCGACAGGGGAACACCGGGGAGCTGTTTTTT TRBV4-1 TRBD1 TRBJ2-2 few
CASSFSGAGEKLFF TGCGCCAGCAGCTTCTCGGGGGCGGGGGAAAAACTGTTTTTT TRBV5-1 - TRBJ1-4 -
CASSTQPGRGPSSYNEQFF TGTGCCAGTAGTACTCAGCCGGGACGAGGCCCAAGCTCCTACAATGAGCAGTTCTTC TRBV19 - TRBJ2-1 few
CASSLSGTQYF TGTGCCAGCAGCTTATCTGGGACCCAGTACTTC TRBV7-2 - TRBJ2-5 once
CASSDRDREKLFF TGTGCCAGCAGTGACAGGGACCGGGAAAAACTGTTTTTT TRBV2 - TRBJ1-4 medium-sized
CASSQPGTGVRGRETQYF TGTGCCAGCAGCCAACCCGGGACAGGGGTGCGGGGTAGGGAGACCCAGTACTTC TRBV3-1/TRBV3-2 TRBD1 TRBJ2-5 once
CASSSTSGQTYNYGYTF TGCGCCAGCAGCTCAACATCCGGACAGACGTATAACTATGGCTACACCTTC TRBV5-1 - TRBJ1-2 few
CASSYGTVNTEAFF TGTGCCAGCAGTTACGGGACAGTAAACACTGAAGCTTTCTTT TRBV6-6 TRBD1 TRBJ1-1 once
CASSRGLSSNQPQHF TGTGCCAGCAGCCGGGGACTGAGTAGCAATCAGCCCCAGCATTTT TRBV28 - TRBJ1-5 -
CASSLNPANTEAFF TGCGCCAGCAGCTTGAATCCGGCGAACACTGAAGCTTTCTTT TRBV5-1 - TRBJ1-1 few
CASSLSNGFYNEQFF TGTGCCAGCAGCTTGTCAAACGGGTTCTACAATGAGCAGTTCTTC TRBV5-4 - TRBJ2-1 once
CASSLQGIETQYF TGTGCCAGCAGCTTACAGGGGATAGAGACCCAGTACTTC TRBV3-1/TRBV3-2 TRBD1 TRBJ2-5 few
CASRDPRGLDYGYTF TGTGCCAGCAGGGACCCCAGGGGTTTGGACTATGGCTACACCTTC TRBV25-1 - TRBJ1-2 -
CASSSQRGHQETQYF TGTGCCAGTAGTTCCCAGCGGGGACACCAAGAGACCCAGTACTTC TRBV19 TRBD2 TRBJ2-5 -
CATSDARGVGEKLFF TGTGCCACCAGTGACGCCAGGGGGGTCGGTGAAAAACTGTTTTTT TRBV24-1 TRBD1 TRBJ1-4 few
CASSGQFGELFF TGTGCCAGTAGTGGACAGTTCGGGGAGCTGTTTTTT TRBV25-1 - TRBJ2-2 few
CASSFGGNNQPQHF TGTGCCAGCAGCTTTGGGGGGAACAATCAGCCCCAGCATTTT TRBV7-9 - TRBJ1-5 -
CASSIEGRGKLFF TGTGCCAGTAGTATAGAGGGAAGGGGGAAACTGTTTTTT TRBV19 - TRBJ1-4 once
CASSPGIGGYNSPLHF TGTGCCAGCTCACCCGGGATCGGGGGATATAATTCACCCCTCCACTTT TRBV18 - TRBJ1-6 -
CASSLYGGEITEAFF TGTGCCAGCAGTTTATACGGGGGGGAAATCACTGAAGCTTTCTTT TRBV28 - TRBJ1-1 -
CASSARGQVVTGELFF TGTGCCAGCAGTGCCAGAGGACAGGTAGTCACCGGGGAGCTGTTTTTT TRBV2 TRBD1 TRBJ2-2 few
CAWSPTHRLGTDTQYF TGTGCCTGGAGCCCAACCCACCGACTGGGCACAGATACGCAGTATTTT TRBV30 - TRBJ2-3 -
CASSSNFEKLFF TGTGCCAGCAGTTCAAATTTCGAAAAACTGTTTTTT TRBV6-2/TRBV6-3 - TRBJ1-4 -
CASLNGGGRNTEAFF TGTGCCAGCCTAAACGGAGGGGGGCGGAACACTGAAGCTTTCTTT TRBV6-6 - TRBJ1-1 -
CASSLAVGTNYGYTF TGCGCCAGCAGCTTGGCCGTGGGGACTAACTATGGCTACACCTTC TRBV5-1 - TRBJ1-2 few
CASSEGTGNGIQYF TGCGCCAGCAGCGAAGGGACAGGGAATGGCATTCAGTACTTC TRBV5-1 TRBD1 TRBJ2-4 -